Below, 23 T cell receptor beta chains from the same sample are listed, as sequenced in a study of CD8 T cells in ankylosing spondylitis. One entry per CDR3 protein results from TCRdb running MiXCR on the 5' RACE reads. The sample lists about 220,000 distinct CDR3 sequences, about 10% occurring once. The source material was blood, either unsorted or a sorted T cell fraction (not recorded which). These receptors all stem from a male donor with ankylosing spondylitis or in good health (not recorded which).

In this sample, this clonotype turned up a few times. The J gene is TRBJ2-3, the V gene TRBV15; TRBD2 matches at 13 bases. The CDR3 extends over 19 amino acids. V lost 3 bases to trimming and J lost 2 bases; unmatched junction nucleotides: 11. CDR1 is LNHNV, CDR2 YYDKDF, per germline (reference sequence). The CDR3 protein is CATSRDIRTSGGPTDTQYF. DNA for the CDR3: TGTGCCACCAGCAGGGATATACGGACTAGCGGGGGACCCACAGATACGCAGTATTTT.

There are a few counts of this clonotype. The rearrangement links TRBV7-9 to TRBJ2-5, with D hard to call. The CDR3 has 12 residues. Looked up from germline, CDR1 is SEHNR and CDR2 is FQNEAQ (reference sequence). V lost 4 bases, J lost 5 bases, and 8 bases lay in between. The CDR3 DNA follows: TGTGCCAGCAGCTCTTTCGTCGAGACCCAGTACTTC. Amino acid sequence: CASSSFVETQYF.

This chain links TRBV5-6 with TRBJ1-2; no clear D gene. Germline-derived CDR1 and CDR2 are SGHDT and YYEEEE. V lost 4 bases and J 8 bases, leaving 15 bases between the germline ends. The CDR3 is 13 amino acids. The DNA of the CDR3 is TGTGCCAGCAGCCGAAACAGCGGAAGGGGCTACACCTTC. Translation gives CASSRNSGRGYTF.

As regards this clonotype: A much more abundant neighbour one base away suggests this may be a read error. The chain combines TRBV13 with TRBJ2-7, with 7 nucleotides matching TRBD1. Looked up from germline, CDR1 is PRHDT and CDR2 is FYEKMQ (reference sequence). The CDR3 has 14 residues. Here the CDR3 DNA reads TGTGCCAGCAGCTTAATGGGACAGACCTACAAGCAGTACTTC. Encoded protein: CASSLMGQTYKQYF.

This clonotype was counted ten times or more. The chain links TRBV5-1 to TRBJ2-1; 9 bases line up with TRBD1. Trimming at V came to 2 bases and at J to 7 bases, leaving 4 bases not matched to a gene. The CDR3 sequence is 14 residues long. The germline CDR1 and CDR2 sequences are SGHRS and YFSETQ. CDR3 DNA sequence: TGCGCCAGCAGCTTACAGGGGGCGGATAATGAGCAGTTCTTC. Translating it yields CASSLQGADNEQFF.

This clonotype has at least ten counts. The V and J genes are TRBV30 and TRBJ2-3; weak D call: TRBD2 (5 bases). The CDR3 has 13 amino acids. V lost 8 bases, J lost 2 bases, and 14 bases lay in between. Looked up from germline, CDR1 is GTSNPN and CDR2 is SVGIG (reference sequence). The chain's CDR3 is CAGGRLLTDTQYF. CDR3 bases: TGTGCCGGAGGTAGACTCCTCACAGATACGCAGTATTTT.

This clonotype showed up many times. V gene TRBV7-2 combines with J gene TRBJ2-3, with D perhaps TRBD2 (5 bases). CDR1 is SGHTA and CDR2 is FQGNSA in the germline V gene. Trimming stripped 0 bases from V and 1 base from J, with 14 bases between. This CDR3 is built from 17 residues. The DNA for the CDR3 is TGTGCCAGCAGCTTAGCTGCATGGAGCGGTGGCACAGATACGCAGTATTTT. Amino acids: CASSLAAWSGGTDTQYF.

This clonotype has ten or more counts. The V call is TRBV3-1, the J call TRBJ2-3; D gene ambiguous. CDR1 and CDR2 (germline): LGHDT, YNNKEL (reference sequence). V lost 2 bases and J lost 6, with 6 bases in between. The CDR3 is 12 residues long. As DNA, the CDR3 is TGTGCCAGCAGCCAAACCGCTGATACGCAGTATTTT. Encoded protein: CASSQTADTQYF.

This clonotype was seen many times. The rearrangement uses TRBV10-3 and TRBJ2-3; D uncertain. The CDR3 length is 15 residues. The V gene's germline CDR1 is ENHRY and CDR2 SYGVKD. With 4 bases removed from V and 0 bases from J, the gap between germline ends came to 11 bases. Here the CDR3 reads CAISAGAPSTDTQYF. For the CDR3, the DNA is TGTGCCATCAGTGCGGGTGCACCTAGCACAGATACGCAGTATTTT.

The V and J genes are TRBV20-1 and TRBJ2-3; 8 nucleotides align to TRBD2. This CDR3 spans 15 amino acids. Germline CDR1 is DFQATT and CDR2 is SNEGSKA (reference sequence). V lost 6 bases to trimming and J lost 2 bases; unmatched junction nucleotides: 10. The CDR3 protein is CSAFGGGGYTDTQYF. DNA of the CDR3: TGCAGTGCCTTCGGCGGCGGGGGGTACACAGATACGCAGTATTTT.

This clonotype was detected a few times. This chain uses TRBV13 with TRBJ2-3; unclear D gene. Germline V gene data show CDR1 as PRHDT and CDR2 as FYEKMQ (reference sequence). V was cut by 5 bases and J by 4 bases, with 13 bases left in between. CDR3 size: 14 residues. CDR3 amino acids: CASSLLGRADTQYF. CDR3 coding DNA: TGTGCCAGCAGCCTCCTGGGTAGGGCAGATACGCAGTATTTT.

About this clonotype itself: Just one base apart from a much larger clone, this may be a read error. The CDR3 loop reads CATSLDKTSGNTIYF. CDR3 in DNA: TGCGCCACCAGCCTGGACAAGACCTCTGGAAACACCATATATTTT. This chain joins TRBV5-1 and TRBJ1-3; weak D call: TRBD1 (5 bases). The germline CDR1 and CDR2 sequences are SGHRS and YFSETQ. The CDR3 covers 15 residues.

The chain uses TRBV19 and TRBJ2-5, with D perhaps being TRBD1 or TRBD2 (5 bases each). The CDR3 covers 15 residues. V was shortened by 4 bases and J by 2 bases, with 14 bases between the two germline ends. The germline CDR1 and CDR2 sequences are LNHDA and SQIVND (reference sequence). CDR3 sequence: CASSTGLRGQETQYF. CDR3 coding DNA: TGTGCCAGTAGTACCGGCCTGAGGGGACAAGAGACCCAGTACTTC.

This clonotype was seen ten or more times. V is TRBV15 and J is TRBJ1-5; D might be TRBD1 (6 bases). The germline gives CDR1 LNHNV, CDR2 YYDKDF (reference sequence). Trimming removed 0 bases from V and 6 bases from J, with 15 bases in between. This CDR3 is 16 amino acids long. DNA of the CDR3: TGTGCCACCAGCAGAGATTTATCGGGGGGCACTCAGCCCCAGCATTTT. Its translation: CATSRDLSGGTQPQHF.

This clonotype was counted between two and nine times. This chain links TRBV5-1 with TRBJ1-2, with 8 nucleotides matching TRBD1. V lost 2 bases and J lost 4; bases outside the gene matches: 10. There are 16 residues in the CDR3. Looked up from germline, CDR1 is SGHRS and CDR2 is YFSETQ. CDR3 sequence: CASSFGQGGIGYGYTF. CDR3 DNA: TGCGCCAGCAGCTTTGGACAGGGTGGCATCGGCTATGGCTACACCTTC.

Many counts were recorded for this clonotype. V is TRBV5-1 and J is TRBJ2-2; a possible D gene is TRBD2 (6 bases). CDR3 length: 12 amino acids. Germline CDR1 and CDR2: SGHRS and YFSETQ. The V and J ends lost 1 base and 10 bases respectively, with 8 bases between them. For the CDR3, the DNA is TGCGCCAGCAGCTTGCCGGGGGAGGAGCTGTTTTTT. Protein product: CASSLPGEELFF.

This clonotype has a count of ten or more. The gene calls are TRBV20-1 and TRBJ2-1, with D perhaps assigned TRBD1 or TRBD2 (5 bases each). With 3 bases removed from V and 0 bases from J, the gap between germline ends came to 9 bases. Per the germline V gene, CDR1 is DFQATT and CDR2 is SNEGSKA (reference sequence). The CDR3 totals 14 residues. The CDR3 bases are TGCAGTGCTAGCGGGGCCAGCTCCTACAATGAGCAGTTCTTC. Protein sequence: CSASGASSYNEQFF.

The chain is built from TRBV28 and TRBJ2-7, with 8 bases aligning to TRBD1. In germline, CDR1 is MDHEN, CDR2 SYDVKM. The CDR3 sequence is 12 residues long. Unmatched junction bases numbered 5, after V lost 6 bases and J lost 7 bases. CDR3 amino acids: CASRTGDREQYF. As DNA, the CDR3 is TGTGCCAGCAGGACAGGGGACCGGGAGCAGTACTTC.

This clonotype was picked up many times. In DNA, the CDR3 is TGTGCCAGCACCCCAGGGTCCTATAATTCACCCCTCCACTTT. The encoded protein is CASTPGSYNSPLHF. The gene calls are TRBV6-1 and TRBJ1-6, with a weak D call TRBD1 (5 bases). V was trimmed by 7 bases and J by 1 base, leaving 8 bases between them. CDR3 length equals 14 residues. The germline CDR1 and CDR2 sequences are MNHNS and SASEGT.

This clonotype was counted only a few times. The chain recombines TRBV15 with TRBJ2-3, with D possibly being TRBD2 (5 bases). The germline CDR1 and CDR2 sequences are LNHNV and YYDKDF (reference sequence). With 5 bases removed from V and 6 bases from J, the gap between germline ends came to 21 bases. This CDR3 region has 16 residues. In DNA form, the CDR3 reads TGTGCCACCAGCCAGGCAGAGGGTTCGTGGTGGGATACGCAGTATTTT. This translates into CATSQAEGSWWDTQYF.

This clonotype was seen a few times. The V gene is TRBV7-3, the J gene TRBJ2-2; 7 bases fit TRBD2. After removal of 5 bases from V and 7 bases from J, the junction contained 10 bases not matched to a gene. Germline lookup yields CDR1 SGHTA and CDR2 FQGTGA. The CDR3 is 15 residues long. For the CDR3, the DNA is TGTGCCAGCAGCCAGCGGGGTGGTCGTTTCGGGGAGCTGTTTTTT. It codes for CASSQRGGRFGELFF.

With respect to this clonotype: A read error is possible here, since a much larger clone lies one base away. The rearrangement links TRBV7-9 to TRBJ2-1; tentatively, D is TRBD1 or TRBD2 (8 bases each). Germline-derived CDR1 and CDR2 are SEHNR and FQNEAQ (reference sequence). The CDR3 covers 15 residues. The chain's CDR3 is CATSRGGQAHNEQFF. DNA of the CDR3: TGTGCCACCAGCCGGGGGGGACAGGCCCACAATGAGCAGTTCTTC.

This chain connects TRBV5-6 to TRBJ2-1; 15 nucleotides agree with TRBD2. Germline-derived CDR1 and CDR2 are SGHDT and YYEEEE. V trimming: 4 bases; J trimming: 0 bases; junction bases outside the gene matches: 5. The CDR3 covers 18 residues. The CDR3 region is CASSVGLAGGTSYNEQFF. In nucleotides, the CDR3 is TGTGCCAGCAGCGTGGGACTAGCGGGGGGCACCTCCTACAATGAGCAGTTCTTC.